Each of the 27 T cell receptor beta chains below was sequenced from the same sample in a study of blood T cell repertoires in COVID-19. This table comes from immunoSEQ multiplex PCR, and its TCRdb copy is limited to in-frame clones, with some not included. Seen here are 55,000 to 75,000 clones, around 83% observed once, and the top ten hold under 5%. The source material was peripheral blood. Source of these receptors: a man in his forties or fifties with acute or convalescent COVID-19.

V is TRBV2 and J is TRBJ1-3; D perhaps matches TRBD1 (6 bases). Trimming pared 9 bases from V and 4 bases from J, leaving 22 bases between. The germline V gene encodes CDR1 SNHLY and CDR2 FYNNEI. The CDR3 consists of 16 residues. The CDR3 loop reads CASALTSGVGGNTIYF. In nucleotides, the CDR3 is TGTGCCAGTGCCCTCACCTCAGGGGTTGGGGGAAACACCATATATTTT. The full variable domain, in which reference TRBV2 and TRBJ1-3 provide the parts outside the CDR3, is EPEVTQTPSHQVTQMGQEVILRCVPISNHLYFYWYRQILGQKVEFLVSFYNNEISEKSEIFDDQFSVERPDGSNFTLKIRSTKLEDSAMYFCASALTSGVGGNTIYFGEGSWLTVV.

This rearrangement joins TRBV19 to TRBJ2-5; 9 bases map to TRBD1. The ends lost 6 bases at V and 4 bases at J; junction bases unmatched: 9. The length of the CDR3 is 15 residues. From germline, CDR1 is LNHDA and CDR2 SQIVND (reference sequence). The CDR3 region is CASRPYPGQGETQYF. The CDR3 DNA reads TGTGCCAGTAGGCCGTACCCGGGACAGGGAGAGACCCAGTACTTC.

The J gene is TRBJ2-1, the V gene TRBV15, with 9 bases identical to TRBD2. Germline V gene data show CDR1 as LNHNV and CDR2 as YYDKDF (reference sequence). The CDR3 totals 17 residues. V gave up 2 bases and J gave up 0 bases; unmatched junction bases: 5. CDR3: CATSRTTSGSSYNEQFF. The CDR3, as DNA: TGTGCCACCAGCAGAACGACTAGCGGCAGCTCCTACAATGAGCAGTTCTTC.

The chain combines TRBV2 with TRBJ1-6; a possible D gene is TRBD1 (6 bases). This CDR3 is 16 amino acids long. The V end was cut by 1 base, the J end by 5 bases, with 12 bases between. CDR1 is SNHLY and CDR2 is FYNNEI in the germline V gene. The DNA for the CDR3 is TGTGCCAGCAGTGAAGAACCAGGGGCCCATAATTCACCCCTCCACTTT. Its protein product is CASSEEPGAHNSPLHF.

This clone was seen a handful of times. The V call is TRBV5-1, the J call TRBJ2-1; TRBD2 agrees at 7 bases. The CDR3 is made up of 15 amino acids. J was trimmed by 7 bases and V by 7 bases; bases with no gene match: 14. Germline CDR1 and CDR2: SGHRS and YFSETQ. The CDR3 region is CASGLGSGVGNEQFF. CDR3 coding DNA: TGCGCCAGCGGGCTCGGCAGCGGGGTTGGTAATGAGCAGTTCTTC.

This clone was counted a few times. This chain uses TRBV7-2 with TRBJ2-3, with 12 positions matching TRBD2. The junction had 6 bases not matched to a gene; V was cut back by 1 base and J by 1 base. The CDR3 sequence is 18 residues long. Germline CDR1 reads SGHTA; CDR2 reads FQGNSA. Here the CDR3 reads CASSLGLAGGLGTDTQYF. The CDR3 DNA is TGTGCCAGCAGCTTAGGGCTAGCGGGGGGGCTGGGCACAGATACGCAGTATTTT.

This clone was counted once. This sequence joins TRBV5-1 and TRBJ1-2; D is ambiguous. The CDR3 totals 12 residues. Germline V gives CDR1 SGHRS, CDR2 YFSETQ. The V gene lost 1 base and the J gene lost 6 bases, with 7 bases spanning the gap. CDR3 amino acids: CASSLSQNGYTF. CDR3 nucleotide sequence: TGCGCCAGCAGCTTGTCGCAGAATGGCTACACCTTC. Full variable domain (outside the CDR3, taken from reference TRBV5-1 and TRBJ1-2): KAGVTQTPRYLIKTRGQQVTLSCSPISGHRSVSWYQQTPGQGLQFLFEYFSETQRNKGNFPGRFSGRQFSNSRSEMNVSTLELGDSALYLCASSLSQNGYTFGSGTRLTVV.

This chain connects TRBV6-2 or TRBV6-3 to TRBJ2-1; D possibly corresponds to TRBD2 (5 bases). This CDR3 region has 15 residues. Trimming took 4 bases from V and 6 from J, leaving 16 bases between them. Germline CDR1 MNHEY, CDR2 SVGEGT. The CDR3 DNA reads as TGTGCCAGCAGTTCCCCCACGGGGATAGGCAATGAGCAGTTCTTC. Translation: CASSSPTGIGNEQFF.

The V gene is TRBV5-5, the J gene TRBJ2-3, with D perhaps TRBD1 (6 bases). Germline V CDR1 and CDR2: SGHKS, YYEKEE (reference sequence). The CDR3 covers 15 residues. V lost 0 bases and J 2 bases, leaving 10 bases between the germline ends. The chain's CDR3 is CASSLGGHATDTQYF. CDR3 nucleotide sequence: TGTGCCAGCAGCTTGGGGGGACACGCCACAGATACGCAGTATTTT.

This chain uses TRBV9 with TRBJ1-1; D remains unclear. The CDR3 contains 15 residues. V lost 0 bases to trimming and J lost 0 bases, with 9 bases between them. The V gene's germline CDR1 is SGDLS and CDR2 YYNGEE. CDR3 protein: CASSVGGGMNTEAFF. The CDR3 nucleotides read TGTGCCAGCAGCGTAGGGGGAGGAATGAACACTGAAGCTTTCTTT.

The V and J genes are TRBV5-1 and TRBJ1-6; possible D gene TRBD1, 5 bases. The CDR3 is 17 amino acids. Trimming left V 4 bases short and J 2 bases short, with 16 bases between. The V gene's germline CDR1 is SGHRS and CDR2 YFSETQ. CDR3 sequence reads: CASSALGEGPYNSPLHF. The CDR3 DNA is TGCGCCAGCAGCGCCCTGGGGGAGGGCCCCTATAATTCACCCCTCCACTTT.

The V call is TRBV5-1, the J call TRBJ1-2, with 8 bases fitting TRBD1. Losses at the gene ends were 3 bases for V and 0 bases for J; bases not matched to a gene: 1. This CDR3 comprises 14 residues. Germline-derived CDR1 and CDR2 are SGHRS and YFSETQ. CDR3 protein: CASSSQGANYGYTF. The CDR3 coding sequence is TGCGCCAGCAGCTCACAGGGGGCTAACTATGGCTACACCTTC.

This clone was counted a few times. The chain recombines TRBV6-2 or TRBV6-3 with TRBJ2-1; 7 nucleotides align to TRBD1. This CDR3 has 15 amino acids. Trimming cost V 6 bases and J 6 bases; bases outside gene matches: 11. Germline loops: CDR1 MNHEY, CDR2 SVGEGT. CDR3 residues: CASSPGHPGGNEQFF. The CDR3, as DNA: TGTGCCAGCAGCCCGGGACACCCAGGGGGCAATGAGCAGTTCTTC.

This clone has just a few counts. The chain has TRBV5-1 and TRBJ1-1, with D possibly TRBD1 on 6 matching bases. This CDR3 is built from 14 residues. Germline V gene sequence: CDR1 SGHRS, CDR2 YFSETQ. With 6 bases removed from V and 1 base from J, the gap between germline ends came to 13 bases. The CDR3 is CASTPGHSNTEAFF. CDR3 nucleotides: TGCGCCAGCACCCCGGGACACTCGAACACTGAAGCTTTCTTT.

The chain combines TRBV5-4 with TRBJ2-1, with 15 bases matching TRBD2. Germline V gene sequence: CDR1 SGHNT, CDR2 YYREEE (reference sequence). V trimming: 0 bases; J trimming: 12 bases; junction bases outside the gene matches: 4. The CDR3 runs to 15 residues. The CDR3 loop reads CASSLGTSGRAGQFF. The CDR3 coding sequence is TGTGCCAGCAGCTTGGGGACTAGCGGGAGGGCCGGGCAGTTCTTC.

The V and J genes are TRBV19 and TRBJ2-5, with 8 bases aligning to TRBD1. V dropped 6 bases and J dropped 2; count of bases not matched to a gene: 5. Germline V CDR1 and CDR2: LNHDA, SQIVND (reference sequence). The CDR3 length is 14 residues. CDR3 protein: CASSETGGQETQYF. The CDR3, as DNA: TGTGCCAGTAGCGAAACAGGGGGGCAAGAGACCCAGTACTTC.

This chain connects TRBV28 to TRBJ2-5; a weak D match, TRBD2 (5 bases). Germline values: CDR1 MDHEN, CDR2 SYDVKM. The CDR3 has 18 residues. Trimming shortened V by 4 bases and J by 0 bases, and 21 bases separated the two germline ends. The CDR3, as DNA: TGTGCCAGCAGTTGGGGTCCAGTCCCTGAGGGTTACCAAGAGACCCAGTACTTC. This encodes CASSWGPVPEGYQETQYF. The full variable domain, with the rest looked up from reference TRBV28 and TRBJ2-5, is DVKVTQSSRYLVKRTGEKVFLECVQDMDHENMFWYRQDPGLGLRLIYFSYDVKMKEKGDIPEGYSVSREKKERFSLILESASTNQTSMYLCASSWGPVPEGYQETQYFGPGTRLLVL.

The sample holds a few counts of this clone. The chain links TRBV6-5 to TRBJ1-4, with 7 bases aligning to TRBD1. The CDR3 runs to 15 residues. Per the germline V gene, CDR1 is MNHEY and CDR2 is SVGAGI. J was trimmed by 7 bases and V by 7 bases; bases with no gene match: 12. Here the CDR3 DNA reads TGTGCCAGCAAAGAAACGGCAGGGGGAGGTGAAAAACTGTTTTTT. Its translation: CASKETAGGGEKLFF.

The chain uses TRBV2 and TRBJ1-2, with a tentative D call TRBD1 (5 bases). The germline V gene encodes CDR1 SNHLY and CDR2 FYNNEI. The length of the CDR3 is 14 residues. Deletions cut 7 bases from V and 2 bases from J, with 14 bases between. CDR3 in DNA: TGTGCCAGCACTATAGGCAGGGCCAACTATGGCTACACCTTC. Translation gives CASTIGRANYGYTF.

A remark on this clone: The same CDR3 can be traced to other DNA sequences in this sample. The chain uses TRBV6-1 and TRBJ2-5; D gene uncertain. The germline V and J ends were trimmed by 3 bases and 5 bases, with 7 bases remaining between them. Germline-derived CDR1 and CDR2 are MNHNS and SASEGT. CDR3 length: 12 residues. The CDR3: CASSDPRETQYF. The CDR3 bases are TGTGCCAGCAGTGATCCGCGGGAGACCCAGTACTTC.

The chain combines TRBV24-1 with TRBJ2-7; TRBD1 agrees at 12 bases. Germline values: CDR1 KGHDR, CDR2 SFDVKD. J lost 10 bases, V lost 2 bases, and 5 bases had no gene match. This CDR3 comprises 14 residues. CDR3 protein: CATSDSFGTGGQYF. The DNA for the CDR3 is TGTGCCACCAGTGATTCCTTCGGGACAGGGGGCCAGTACTTC.

V is TRBV6-1 and J is TRBJ2-3, with D possibly being TRBD1 (6 bases). The CDR3 runs to 17 residues. Germline V gene data show CDR1 as MNHNS and CDR2 as SASEGT. Trimming pared 1 base from V and 4 bases from J, leaving 18 bases between. The CDR3 region has the DNA TGTGCCAGCAGTGAAGTTTACGGCAGGGGTGGATCAGATACGCAGTATTTT. Protein sequence: CASSEVYGRGGSDTQYF.

Regarding this clone: Other DNA sequences of this sample code for an identical CDR3. The chain employs TRBV11-2 and TRBJ1-2; no reliable D call. CDR3 length: 15 residues. CDR1 is SGHAT and CDR2 is FQNNGV in the germline V gene. Trimming stripped 5 bases from V and 2 bases from J, with 15 bases between. CDR3 in DNA: TGTGCCAGCAGCCGAGCTGGGGAGGCCAACTATGGCTACACCTTC. It specifies CASSRAGEANYGYTF.

This clone has a handful of counts. The DNA for the CDR3 is TGTGCCAGCAAGAGGCGAACTACTAACTACAATGAGCAGTTCTTC. Protein product: CASKRRTTNYNEQFF. The chain carries TRBV27 and TRBJ2-1, with D unclear. This CDR3 spans 15 amino acids. V was pared by 7 bases and J by 3 bases, with 16 bases between. Germline V CDR1 and CDR2: MNHEY, SMNVEV (reference sequence).

The V gene is TRBV28, the J gene TRBJ2-3; no clear D. V dropped 0 bases and J dropped 0 bases, with 7 bases sitting between them. CDR3 length: 15 amino acids. Per the germline V gene, CDR1 is MDHEN and CDR2 is SYDVKM. The CDR3 loop is CASSLWPTSTDTQYF. The CDR3 DNA follows: TGTGCCAGCAGTTTATGGCCCACTAGCACAGATACGCAGTATTTT.

The genes are TRBV15 and TRBJ2-5, with D possibly matching TRBD2 (6 bases). CDR1 and CDR2 from the germline V gene are LNHNV and YYDKDF (reference sequence). This CDR3 has 16 residues. With 0 bases removed from V and 5 bases from J, the gap between germline ends came to 16 bases. The CDR3 loop reads CATSRDRDSGDETQYF. The CDR3 DNA reads TGTGCCACCAGCAGAGATCGGGACTCGGGGGATGAGACCCAGTACTTC.

This clone turned up a few times. The CDR3 spells CSVEGWNRVFRETQYF. CDR3 in DNA: TGCAGCGTTGAAGGATGGAACAGGGTCTTTCGGGAGACCCAGTACTTC. The chain combines TRBV29-1 with TRBJ2-5; D is possibly TRBD1 (6 bases). Germline V gene sequence: CDR1 SQVTM, CDR2 ANQGSEA. The CDR3 is made up of 16 amino acids. V was cut by 1 base and J by 5 bases, with 20 bases left in between.